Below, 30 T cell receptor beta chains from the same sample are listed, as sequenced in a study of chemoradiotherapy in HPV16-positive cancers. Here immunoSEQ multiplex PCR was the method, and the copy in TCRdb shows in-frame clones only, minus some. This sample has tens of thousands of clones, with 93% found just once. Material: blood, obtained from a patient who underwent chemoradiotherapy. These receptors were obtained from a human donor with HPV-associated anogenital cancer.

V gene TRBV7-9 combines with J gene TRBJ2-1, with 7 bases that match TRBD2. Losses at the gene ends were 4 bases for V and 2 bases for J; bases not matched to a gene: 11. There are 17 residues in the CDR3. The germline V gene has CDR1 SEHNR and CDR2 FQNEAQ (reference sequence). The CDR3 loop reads CASSSPLSGVTYNEQFF. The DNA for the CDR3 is TGTGCCAGCAGCTCCCCACTGAGCGGGGTAACCTACAATGAGCAGTTCTTC.

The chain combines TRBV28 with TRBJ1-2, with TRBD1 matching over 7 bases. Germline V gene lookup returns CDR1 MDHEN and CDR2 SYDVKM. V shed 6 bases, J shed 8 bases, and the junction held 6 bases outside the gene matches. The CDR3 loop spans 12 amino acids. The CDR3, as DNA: TGTGCCAGCAGCCAGGACAGGTTCGGCTACACCTTC. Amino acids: CASSQDRFGYTF.

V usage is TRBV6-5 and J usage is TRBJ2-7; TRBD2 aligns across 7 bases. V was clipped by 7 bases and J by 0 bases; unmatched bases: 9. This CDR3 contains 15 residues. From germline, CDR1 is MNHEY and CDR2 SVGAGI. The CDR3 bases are TGTGCCAGCAACGTAGCGGGTGCAAGCTCCTACGAGCAGTACTTC. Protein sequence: CASNVAGASSYEQYF.

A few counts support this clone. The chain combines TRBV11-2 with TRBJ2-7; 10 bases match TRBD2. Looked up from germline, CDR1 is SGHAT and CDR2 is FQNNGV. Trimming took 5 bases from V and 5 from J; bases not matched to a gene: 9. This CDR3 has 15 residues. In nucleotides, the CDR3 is TGTGCCAGCAGCATCCCCGGGACTAGCGTCCACGAGCAGTACTTC. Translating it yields CASSIPGTSVHEQYF. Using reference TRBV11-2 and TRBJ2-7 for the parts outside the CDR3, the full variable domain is EAGVAQSPRYKIIEKRQSVAFWCNPISGHATLYWYQQILGQGPKLLIQFQNNGVVDDSQLPKDRFSAERLKGVDSTLKIQPAKLEDSAVYLCASSIPGTSVHEQYFGPGTRLTVT.

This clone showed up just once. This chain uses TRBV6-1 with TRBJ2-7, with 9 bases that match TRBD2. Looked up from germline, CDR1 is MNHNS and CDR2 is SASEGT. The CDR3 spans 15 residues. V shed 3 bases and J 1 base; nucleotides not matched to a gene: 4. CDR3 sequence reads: CASSDLAGSSYEQYF. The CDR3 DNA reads TGTGCCAGCAGTGACCTAGCGGGGTCTTCCTACGAGCAGTACTTC.

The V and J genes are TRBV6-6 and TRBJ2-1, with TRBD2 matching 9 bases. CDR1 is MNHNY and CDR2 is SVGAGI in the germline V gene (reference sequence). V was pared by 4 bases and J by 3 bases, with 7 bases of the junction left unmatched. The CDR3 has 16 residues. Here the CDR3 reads CASSSPGTSSYNEQFF. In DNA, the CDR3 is TGTGCCAGCAGTTCCCCCGGGACTAGCAGCTACAATGAGCAGTTCTTC.

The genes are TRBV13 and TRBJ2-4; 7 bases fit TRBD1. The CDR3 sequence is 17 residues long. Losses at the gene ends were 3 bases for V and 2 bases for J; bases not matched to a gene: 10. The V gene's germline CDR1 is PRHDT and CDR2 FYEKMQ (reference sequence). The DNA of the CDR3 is TGTGCCAGCAGCTTTGTGTCAGGGGGTGGGTCCAAAAACATTCAGTACTTC. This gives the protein CASSFVSGGGSKNIQYF.

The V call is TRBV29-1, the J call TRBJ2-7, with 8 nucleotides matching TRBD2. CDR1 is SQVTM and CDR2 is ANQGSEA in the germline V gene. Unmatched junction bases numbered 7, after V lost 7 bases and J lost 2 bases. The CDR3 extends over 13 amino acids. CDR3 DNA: TGCAGCGCCGTAAAGGGACTAGCCTACGAGCAGTACTTC. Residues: CSAVKGLAYEQYF.

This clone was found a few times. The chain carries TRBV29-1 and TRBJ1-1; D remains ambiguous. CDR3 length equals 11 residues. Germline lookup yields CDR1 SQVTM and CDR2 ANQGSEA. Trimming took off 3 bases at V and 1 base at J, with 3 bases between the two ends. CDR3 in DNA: TGCAGCGTTGAGAAGAACACTGAAGCTTTCTTT. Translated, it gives CSVEKNTEAFF.

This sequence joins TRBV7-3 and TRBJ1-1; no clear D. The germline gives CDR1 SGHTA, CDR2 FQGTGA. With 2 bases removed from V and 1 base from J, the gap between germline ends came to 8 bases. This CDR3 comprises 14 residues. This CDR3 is CASSLHGENTEAFF. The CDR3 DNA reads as TGTGCCAGCAGCTTACACGGAGAGAACACTGAAGCTTTCTTT.

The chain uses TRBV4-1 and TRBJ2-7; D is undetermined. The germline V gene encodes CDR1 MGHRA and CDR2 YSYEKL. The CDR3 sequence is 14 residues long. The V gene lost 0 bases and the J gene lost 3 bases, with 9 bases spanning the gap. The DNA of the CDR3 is TGCGCCAGCAGCCAAGATATGACGGACTACGAGCAGTACTTC. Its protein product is CASSQDMTDYEQYF.

CDR3 DNA: TGTGCCAGCAGCTCCGACAGGGGTCAAGGCGGGGAGCTGTTTTTT. Its protein product is CASSSDRGQGGELFF. The V call is TRBV5-4, the J call TRBJ2-2; TRBD1 agrees at 8 bases. With 3 bases clipped from V and 7 bases from J, the junction kept 8 bases outside the gene matches. The CDR3 is 15 amino acids. Germline values: CDR1 SGHNT, CDR2 YYREEE (reference sequence).

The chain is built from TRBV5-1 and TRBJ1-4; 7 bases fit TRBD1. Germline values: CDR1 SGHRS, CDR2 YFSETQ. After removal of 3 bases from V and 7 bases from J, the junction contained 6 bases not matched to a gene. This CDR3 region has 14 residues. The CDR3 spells CASSSGQTAEKLFF. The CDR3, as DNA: TGCGCCAGCAGCTCGGGACAGACGGCTGAAAAACTGTTTTTT.

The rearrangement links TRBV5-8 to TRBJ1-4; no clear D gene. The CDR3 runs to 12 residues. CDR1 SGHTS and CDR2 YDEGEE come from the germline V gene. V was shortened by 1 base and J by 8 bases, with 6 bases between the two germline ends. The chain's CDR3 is CASSLYGEKLFF. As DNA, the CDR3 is TGTGCCAGCAGCTTGTACGGGGAAAAACTGTTTTTT.

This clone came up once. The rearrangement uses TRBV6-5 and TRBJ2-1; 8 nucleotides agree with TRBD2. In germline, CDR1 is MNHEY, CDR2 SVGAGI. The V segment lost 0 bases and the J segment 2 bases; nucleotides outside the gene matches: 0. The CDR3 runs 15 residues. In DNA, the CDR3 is TGTGCCAGCAGTTACTCTAGCGGGGCCTACAATGAGCAGTTCTTC. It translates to CASSYSSGAYNEQFF.

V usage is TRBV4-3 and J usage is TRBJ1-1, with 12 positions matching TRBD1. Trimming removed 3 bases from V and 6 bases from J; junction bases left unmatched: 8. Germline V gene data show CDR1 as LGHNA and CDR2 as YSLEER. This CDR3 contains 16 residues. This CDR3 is CASSQRGQGAVAEAFF. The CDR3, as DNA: TGCGCCAGCAGCCAGAGGGGACAGGGGGCAGTCGCTGAAGCTTTCTTT.

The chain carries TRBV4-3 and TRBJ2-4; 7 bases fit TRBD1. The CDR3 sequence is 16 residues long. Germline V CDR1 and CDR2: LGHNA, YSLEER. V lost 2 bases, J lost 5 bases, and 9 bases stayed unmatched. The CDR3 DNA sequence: TGCGCCAGCAGCCAACAGCGACAGGGTAGGCAAAACATTCAGTACTTC. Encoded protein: CASSQQRQGRQNIQYF.

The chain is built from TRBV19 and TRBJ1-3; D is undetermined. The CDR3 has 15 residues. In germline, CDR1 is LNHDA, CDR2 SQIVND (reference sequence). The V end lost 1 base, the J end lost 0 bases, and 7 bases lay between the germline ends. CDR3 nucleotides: TGTGCCAGTAGTATAGGGCGGAGCTCTGGAAACACCATATATTTT. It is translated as CASSIGRSSGNTIYF. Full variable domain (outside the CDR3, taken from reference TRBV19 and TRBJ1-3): DGGITQSPKYLFRKEGQNVTLSCEQNLNHDAMYWYRQDPGQGLRLIYYSQIVNDFQKGDIAEGYSVSREKKESFPLTVTSAQKNPTAFYLCASSIGRSSGNTIYFGEGSWLTVV.

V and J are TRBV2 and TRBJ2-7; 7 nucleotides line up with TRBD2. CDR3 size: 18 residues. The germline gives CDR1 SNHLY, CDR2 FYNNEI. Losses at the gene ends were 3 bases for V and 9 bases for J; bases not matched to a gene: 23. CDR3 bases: TGTGCCAGCAGTGAGACAACAAAGAGGGGCGGGGGTAGCGTAAGGCAGTACTTC. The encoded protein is CASSETTKRGGGSVRQYF.

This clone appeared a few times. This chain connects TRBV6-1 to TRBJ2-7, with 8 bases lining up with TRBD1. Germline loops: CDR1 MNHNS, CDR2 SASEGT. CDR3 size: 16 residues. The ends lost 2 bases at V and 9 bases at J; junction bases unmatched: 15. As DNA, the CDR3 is TGTGCCAGCAGTGAACGTCAGGCAGGGGGCTTTTCGGTGCAGTACTTC. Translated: CASSERQAGGFSVQYF.

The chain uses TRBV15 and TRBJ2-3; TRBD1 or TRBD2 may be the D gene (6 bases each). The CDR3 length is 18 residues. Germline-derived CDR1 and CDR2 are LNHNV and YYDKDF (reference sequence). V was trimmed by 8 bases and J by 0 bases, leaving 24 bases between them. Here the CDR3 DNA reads TGTGCCACCTCCAGGGACTTCGGACAGAGATCTAGCACAGATACGCAGTATTTT. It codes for CATSRDFGQRSSTDTQYF.

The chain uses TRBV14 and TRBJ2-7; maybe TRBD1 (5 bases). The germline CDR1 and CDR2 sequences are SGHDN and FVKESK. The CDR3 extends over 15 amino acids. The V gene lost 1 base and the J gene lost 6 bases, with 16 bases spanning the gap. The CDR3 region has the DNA TGTGCCAGCAGCCAAGGGGTATGGGGCGCATCCGAGCAGTACTTC. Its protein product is CASSQGVWGASEQYF.

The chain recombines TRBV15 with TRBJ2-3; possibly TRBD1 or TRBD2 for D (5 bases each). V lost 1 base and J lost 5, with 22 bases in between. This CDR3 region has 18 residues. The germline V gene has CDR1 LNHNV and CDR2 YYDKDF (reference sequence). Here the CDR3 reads CATSRGGGAALSGDTQYF. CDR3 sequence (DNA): TGTGCCACCAGCAGAGGTGGGGGAGCGGCCCTGAGTGGAGATACGCAGTATTTT.

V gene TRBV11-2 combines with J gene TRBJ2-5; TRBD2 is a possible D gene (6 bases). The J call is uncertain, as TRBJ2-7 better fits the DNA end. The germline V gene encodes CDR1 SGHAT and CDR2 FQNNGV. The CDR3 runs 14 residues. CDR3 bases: TGTGCCAGCAGCTTCGGTGGAGGGTGGTACGAGCAGTACTTC. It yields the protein CASSFGGGWYEQYF.

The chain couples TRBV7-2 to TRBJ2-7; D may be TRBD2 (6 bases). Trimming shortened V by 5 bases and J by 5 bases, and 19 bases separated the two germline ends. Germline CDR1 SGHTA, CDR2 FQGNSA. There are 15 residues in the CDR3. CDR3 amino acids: CASSARRASTDEQYF. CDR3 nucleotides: TGTGCCAGCAGCGCCAGGAGGGCAAGCACTGACGAGCAGTACTTC.

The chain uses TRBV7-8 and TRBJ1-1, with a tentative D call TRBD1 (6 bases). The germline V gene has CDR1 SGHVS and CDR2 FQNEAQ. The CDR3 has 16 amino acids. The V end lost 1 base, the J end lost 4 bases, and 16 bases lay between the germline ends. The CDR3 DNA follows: TGTGCCAGCAGCTTAGGGTTTTTAGGGGGGGGCACTGAAGCTTTCTTT. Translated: CASSLGFLGGGTEAFF.

CDR3 DNA: TGCGCCAGCAGCTTGGGTAATAGGGACCCTTCCTACGAGCAGTACTTC. This sequence encodes CASSLGNRDPSYEQYF. V usage is TRBV5-1 and J usage is TRBJ2-7, with D perhaps being TRBD1 or TRBD2 (5 bases each). The CDR3 has 16 amino acids. Germline values: CDR1 SGHRS, CDR2 YFSETQ. Trimming cost V 0 bases and J 1 base, with 14 bases left between them.

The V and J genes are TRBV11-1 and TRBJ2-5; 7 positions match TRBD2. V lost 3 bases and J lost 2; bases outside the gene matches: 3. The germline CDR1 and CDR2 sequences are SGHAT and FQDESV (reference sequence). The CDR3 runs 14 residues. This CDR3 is CASSFSSGQETQYF. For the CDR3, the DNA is TGTGCCAGCAGCTTCTCTAGCGGACAAGAGACCCAGTACTTC.

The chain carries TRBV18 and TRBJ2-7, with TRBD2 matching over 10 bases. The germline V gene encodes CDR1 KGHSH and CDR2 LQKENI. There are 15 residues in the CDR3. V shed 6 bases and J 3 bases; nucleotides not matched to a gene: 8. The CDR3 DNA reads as TGTGCCAGCTCTCAACTTAGCGGGAGGCTCTACGAGCAGTACTTC. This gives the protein CASSQLSGRLYEQYF.

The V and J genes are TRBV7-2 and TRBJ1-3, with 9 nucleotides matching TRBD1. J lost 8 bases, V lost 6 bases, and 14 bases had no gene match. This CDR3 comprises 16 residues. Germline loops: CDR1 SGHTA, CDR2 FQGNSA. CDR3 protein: CASSSAPVGQGHTIYF. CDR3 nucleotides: TGTGCCAGCAGTTCAGCACCCGTGGGACAGGGCCACACCATATATTTT.